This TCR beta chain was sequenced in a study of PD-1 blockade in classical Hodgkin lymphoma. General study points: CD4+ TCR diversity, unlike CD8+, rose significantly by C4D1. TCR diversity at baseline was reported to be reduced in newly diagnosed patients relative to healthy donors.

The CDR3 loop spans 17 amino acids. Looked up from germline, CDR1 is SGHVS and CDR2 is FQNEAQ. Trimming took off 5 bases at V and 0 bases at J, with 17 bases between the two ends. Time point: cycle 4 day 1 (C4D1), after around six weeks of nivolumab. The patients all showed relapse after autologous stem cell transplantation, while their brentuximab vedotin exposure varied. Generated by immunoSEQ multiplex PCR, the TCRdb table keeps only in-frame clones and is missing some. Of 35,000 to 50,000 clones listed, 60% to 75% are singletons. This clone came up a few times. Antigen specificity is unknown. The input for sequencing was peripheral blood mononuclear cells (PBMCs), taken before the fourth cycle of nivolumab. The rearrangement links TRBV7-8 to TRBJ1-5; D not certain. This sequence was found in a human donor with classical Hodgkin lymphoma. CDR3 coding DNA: TGTGCCAGCAGCCTTAGACGGCCGTTCGGTAGCAATCAGCCCCAGCATTTT. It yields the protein CASSLRRPFGSNQPQHF.